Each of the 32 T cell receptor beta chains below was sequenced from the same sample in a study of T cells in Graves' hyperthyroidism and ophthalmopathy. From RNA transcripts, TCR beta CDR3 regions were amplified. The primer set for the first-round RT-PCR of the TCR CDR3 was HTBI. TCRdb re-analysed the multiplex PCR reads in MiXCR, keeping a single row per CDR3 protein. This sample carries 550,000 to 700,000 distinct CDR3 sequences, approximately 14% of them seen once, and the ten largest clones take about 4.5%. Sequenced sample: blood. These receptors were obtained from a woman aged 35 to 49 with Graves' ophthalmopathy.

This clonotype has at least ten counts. The CDR3 DNA follows: TGTGCCAGTACCACCGGAGGAGCGGGAGACTCTGGGGAGCAGTACTTC. Encoded protein: CASTTGGAGDSGEQYF. V usage is TRBV19 and J usage is TRBJ2-7; 8 bases agree with TRBD2. The CDR3 runs 16 residues. The ends lost 7 bases at V and 7 bases at J; junction bases unmatched: 18. CDR1 LNHDA and CDR2 SQIVND come from the germline V gene (reference sequence).

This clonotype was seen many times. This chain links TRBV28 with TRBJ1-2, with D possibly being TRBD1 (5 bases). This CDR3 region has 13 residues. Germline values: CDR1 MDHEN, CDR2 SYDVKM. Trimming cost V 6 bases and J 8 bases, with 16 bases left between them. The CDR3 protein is CASSWGRGEGYTF. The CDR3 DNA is TGTGCCAGCAGCTGGGGACGGGGTGAAGGCTACACCTTC.

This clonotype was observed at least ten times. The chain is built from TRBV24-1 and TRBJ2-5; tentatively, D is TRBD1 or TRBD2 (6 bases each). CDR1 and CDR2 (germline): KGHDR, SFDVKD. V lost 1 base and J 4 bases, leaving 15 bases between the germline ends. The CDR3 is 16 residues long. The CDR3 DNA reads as TGTGCCACCAGTGATTTAGGGGGGTTTGTTGGAGAGACCCAGTACTTC. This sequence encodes CATSDLGGFVGETQYF.

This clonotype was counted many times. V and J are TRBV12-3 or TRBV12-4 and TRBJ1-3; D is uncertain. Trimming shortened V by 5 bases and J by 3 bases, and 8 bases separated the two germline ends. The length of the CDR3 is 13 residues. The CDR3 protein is CASSLGFGNTIYF. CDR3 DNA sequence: TGTGCCAGCAGTCTGGGTTTTGGAAACACCATATATTTT.

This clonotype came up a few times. DNA for the CDR3: TGTGCCAGAAGTGCCCAAAGGGGGCGGGAGGGCCGAGCCGGGGAGCTGTTTTTT. Its protein product is CARSAQRGREGRAGELFF. V and J are TRBV27 and TRBJ2-2; TRBD2 matches at 9 bases. Germline trimming cut 9 bases from V and 6 bases from J; bases unmatched to any gene: 20. CDR1 is MNHEY and CDR2 is SMNVEV in the germline V gene (reference sequence). This CDR3 comprises 18 residues.

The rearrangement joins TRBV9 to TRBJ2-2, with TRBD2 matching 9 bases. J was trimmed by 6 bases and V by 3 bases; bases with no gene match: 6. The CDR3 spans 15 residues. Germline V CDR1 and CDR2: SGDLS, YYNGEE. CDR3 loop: CASSGAGGLPGELFF. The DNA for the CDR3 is TGTGCCAGCAGCGGAGCGGGAGGTCTCCCCGGGGAGCTGTTTTTT.

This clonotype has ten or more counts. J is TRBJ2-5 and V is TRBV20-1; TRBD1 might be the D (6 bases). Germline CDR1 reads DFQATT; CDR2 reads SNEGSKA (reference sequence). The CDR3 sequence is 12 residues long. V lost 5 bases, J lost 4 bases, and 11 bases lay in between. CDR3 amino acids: CSALVGGETQYF. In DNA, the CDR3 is TGCAGTGCTTTGGTAGGGGGAGAGACCCAGTACTTC.

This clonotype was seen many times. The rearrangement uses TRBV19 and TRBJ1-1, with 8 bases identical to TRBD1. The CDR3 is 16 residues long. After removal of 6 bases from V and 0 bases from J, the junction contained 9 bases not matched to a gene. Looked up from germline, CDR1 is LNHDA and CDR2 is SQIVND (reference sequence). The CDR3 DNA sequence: TGTGCCAGTAGGGCAGGGGGCGATCCCCTGAACACTGAAGCTTTCTTT. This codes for CASRAGGDPLNTEAFF.

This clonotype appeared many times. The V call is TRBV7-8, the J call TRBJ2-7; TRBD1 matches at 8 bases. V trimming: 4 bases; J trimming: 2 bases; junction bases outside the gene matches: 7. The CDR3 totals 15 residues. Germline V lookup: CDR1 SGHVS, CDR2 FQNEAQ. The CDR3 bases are TGTGCCAGCAGCTCCGAAGGACAGGGTCCCTACGAGCAGTACTTC. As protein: CASSSEGQGPYEQYF.

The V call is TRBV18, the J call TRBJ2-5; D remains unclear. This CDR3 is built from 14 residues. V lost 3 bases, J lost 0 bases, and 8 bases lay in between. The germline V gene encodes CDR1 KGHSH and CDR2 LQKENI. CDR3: CASSPDEDQETQYF. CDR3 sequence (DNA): TGTGCCAGCTCACCCGACGAGGACCAAGAGACCCAGTACTTC.

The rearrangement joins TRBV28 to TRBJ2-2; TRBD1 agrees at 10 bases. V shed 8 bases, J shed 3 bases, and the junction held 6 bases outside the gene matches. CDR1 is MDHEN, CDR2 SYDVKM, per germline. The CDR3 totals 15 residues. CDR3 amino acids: CASRGTGVDTGELFF. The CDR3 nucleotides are TGTGCCAGCCGGGGGACAGGGGTCGACACCGGGGAGCTGTTTTTT.

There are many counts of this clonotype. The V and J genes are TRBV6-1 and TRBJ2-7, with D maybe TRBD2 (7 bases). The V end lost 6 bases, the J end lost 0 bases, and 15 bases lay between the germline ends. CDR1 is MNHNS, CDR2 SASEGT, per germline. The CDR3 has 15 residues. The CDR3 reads CASRGGSRGSYEQYF. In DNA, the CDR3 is TGTGCCAGCAGGGGAGGGTCCAGGGGCTCCTACGAGCAGTACTTC.

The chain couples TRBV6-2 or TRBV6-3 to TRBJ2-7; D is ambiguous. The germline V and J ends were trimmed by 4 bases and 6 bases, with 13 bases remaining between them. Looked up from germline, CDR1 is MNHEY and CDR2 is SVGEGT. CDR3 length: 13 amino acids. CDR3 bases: TGTGCCAGCAGTTTTTCTACCCCCGGCGAGCAGTACTTC. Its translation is CASSFSTPGEQYF.

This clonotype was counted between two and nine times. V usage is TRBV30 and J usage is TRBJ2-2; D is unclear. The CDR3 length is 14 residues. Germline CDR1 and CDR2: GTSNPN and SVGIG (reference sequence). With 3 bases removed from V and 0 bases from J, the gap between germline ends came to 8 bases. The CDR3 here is CAWRVGSNTGELFF. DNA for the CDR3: TGTGCCTGGAGAGTAGGCTCGAACACCGGGGAGCTGTTTTTT.

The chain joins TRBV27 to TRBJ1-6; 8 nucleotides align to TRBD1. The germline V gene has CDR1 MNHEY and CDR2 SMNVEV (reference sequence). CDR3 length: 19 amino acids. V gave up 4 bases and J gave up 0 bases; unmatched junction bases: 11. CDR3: CASSYNNVRGLSYNSPLHF. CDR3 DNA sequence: TGTGCCAGCAGTTATAATAATGTCAGGGGGCTCTCCTATAATTCACCCCTCCACTTT.

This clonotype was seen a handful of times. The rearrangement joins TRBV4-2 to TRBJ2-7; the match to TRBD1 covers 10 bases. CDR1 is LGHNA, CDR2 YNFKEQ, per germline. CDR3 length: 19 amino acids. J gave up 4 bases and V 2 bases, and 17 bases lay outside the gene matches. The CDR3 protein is CASSQQWTGGSRENYEQYF. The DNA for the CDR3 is TGTGCCAGCAGCCAACAATGGACAGGGGGAAGCCGGGAGAATTACGAGCAGTACTTC.

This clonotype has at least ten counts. Here the CDR3 reads CASRLGGMVNTEAFF. In DNA, the CDR3 is TGTGCCAGCCGCCTGGGGGGGATGGTGAACACTGAAGCTTTCTTT. This chain links TRBV28 with TRBJ1-1; perhaps TRBD1 as D (5 bases). The CDR3 runs 15 residues. Germline CDR1 and CDR2: MDHEN and SYDVKM. V was pared by 8 bases and J by 0 bases, with 16 bases between.

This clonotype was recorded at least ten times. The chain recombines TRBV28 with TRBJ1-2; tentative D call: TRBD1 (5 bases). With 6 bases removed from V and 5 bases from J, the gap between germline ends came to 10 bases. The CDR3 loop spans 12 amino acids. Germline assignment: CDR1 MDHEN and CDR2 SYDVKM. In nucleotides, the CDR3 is TGTGCCAGCAGGACAGTTGATTATGGCTACACCTTC. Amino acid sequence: CASRTVDYGYTF.

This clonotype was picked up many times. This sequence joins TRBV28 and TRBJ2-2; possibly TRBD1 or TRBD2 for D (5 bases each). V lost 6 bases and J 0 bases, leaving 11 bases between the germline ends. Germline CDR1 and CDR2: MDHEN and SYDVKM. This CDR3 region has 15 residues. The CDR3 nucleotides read TGTGCCAGCAGAGCCGGGACGGCGAACACCGGGGAGCTGTTTTTT. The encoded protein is CASRAGTANTGELFF.

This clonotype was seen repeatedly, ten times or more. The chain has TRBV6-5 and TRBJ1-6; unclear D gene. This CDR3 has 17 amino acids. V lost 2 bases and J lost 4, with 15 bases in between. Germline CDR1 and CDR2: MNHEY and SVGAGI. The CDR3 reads CASSYPPDLQYNSPLHF. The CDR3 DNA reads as TGTGCCAGCAGTTACCCGCCCGACCTGCAATATAATTCACCCCTCCACTTT.

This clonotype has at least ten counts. Here the CDR3 reads CATSGTPRNTGELFF. As DNA, the CDR3 is TGTGCCACCAGCGGGACACCGAGGAACACCGGGGAGCTGTTTTTT. The chain combines TRBV15 with TRBJ2-2, with a tentative D call TRBD1 (6 bases). V was trimmed by 5 bases and J by 1 base, leaving 11 bases between them. Germline V gives CDR1 LNHNV, CDR2 YYDKDF (reference sequence). CDR3 length: 15 amino acids.

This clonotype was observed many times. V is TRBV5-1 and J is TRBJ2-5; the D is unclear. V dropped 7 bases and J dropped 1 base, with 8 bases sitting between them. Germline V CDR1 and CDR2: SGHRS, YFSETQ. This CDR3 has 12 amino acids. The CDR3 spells CASRTSQETQYF. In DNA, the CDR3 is TGCGCCAGCCGGACCAGCCAAGAGACCCAGTACTTC. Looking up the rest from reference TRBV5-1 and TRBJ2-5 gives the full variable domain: KAGVTQTPRYLIKTRGQQVTLSCSPISGHRSVSWYQQTPGQGLQFLFEYFSETQRNKGNFPGRFSGRQFSNSRSEMNVSTLELGDSALYLCASRTSQETQYFGPGTRLLVL.

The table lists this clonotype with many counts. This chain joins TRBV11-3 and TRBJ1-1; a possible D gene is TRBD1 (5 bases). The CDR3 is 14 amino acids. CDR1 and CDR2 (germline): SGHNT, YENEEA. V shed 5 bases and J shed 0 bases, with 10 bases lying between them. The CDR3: CASSVGRMNTEAFF. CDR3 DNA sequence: TGTGCCAGCAGCGTGGGACGGATGAACACTGAAGCTTTCTTT.

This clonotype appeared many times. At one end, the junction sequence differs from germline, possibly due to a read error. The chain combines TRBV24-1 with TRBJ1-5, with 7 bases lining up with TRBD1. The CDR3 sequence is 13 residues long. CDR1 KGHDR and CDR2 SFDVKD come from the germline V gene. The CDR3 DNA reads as TGTACCACCAGTGACAGGGGCAATCAGCCCCAGCATTTT. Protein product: CTTSDRGNQPQHF.

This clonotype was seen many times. As DNA, the CDR3 is TGTGCCAGCAGTCCCACGGGAGGGGCCAAAAACATTCAGTACTTC. Its protein is CASSPTGGAKNIQYF. This chain joins TRBV28 and TRBJ2-4; 8 bases align to TRBD2. The CDR3 is 15 amino acids. Germline V CDR1 and CDR2: MDHEN, SYDVKM. Trimming removed 5 bases from V and 1 base from J; junction bases left unmatched: 4.

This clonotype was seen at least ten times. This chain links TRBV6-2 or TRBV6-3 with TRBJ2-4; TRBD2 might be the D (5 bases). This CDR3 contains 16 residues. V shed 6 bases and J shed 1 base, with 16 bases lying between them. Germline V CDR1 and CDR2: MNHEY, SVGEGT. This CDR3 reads CASRQPGWVAKNIQYF. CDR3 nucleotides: TGTGCCAGCAGACAACCGGGATGGGTTGCCAAAAACATTCAGTACTTC.

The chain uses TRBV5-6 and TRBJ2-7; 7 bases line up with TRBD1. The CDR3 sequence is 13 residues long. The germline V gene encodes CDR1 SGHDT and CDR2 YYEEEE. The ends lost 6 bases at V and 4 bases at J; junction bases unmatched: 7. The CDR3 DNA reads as TGTGCCAGCACTATCTCAGGGGGATACGAGCAGTACTTC. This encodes CASTISGGYEQYF. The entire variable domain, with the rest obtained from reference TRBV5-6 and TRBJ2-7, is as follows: DAGVTQSPTHLIKTRGQQVTLRCSPKSGHDTVSWYQQALGQGPQFIFQYYEEEERQRGNFPDRFSGHQFPNYSSELNVNALLLGDSALYLCASTISGGYEQYFGPGTRLTVT.

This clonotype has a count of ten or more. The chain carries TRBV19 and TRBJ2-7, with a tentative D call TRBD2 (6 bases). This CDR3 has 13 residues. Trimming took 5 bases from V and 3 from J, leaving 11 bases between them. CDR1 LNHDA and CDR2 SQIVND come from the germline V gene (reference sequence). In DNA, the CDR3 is TGTGCCAGTAGTGCACGGGAGAACTACGAGCAGTACTTC. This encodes CASSARENYEQYF.

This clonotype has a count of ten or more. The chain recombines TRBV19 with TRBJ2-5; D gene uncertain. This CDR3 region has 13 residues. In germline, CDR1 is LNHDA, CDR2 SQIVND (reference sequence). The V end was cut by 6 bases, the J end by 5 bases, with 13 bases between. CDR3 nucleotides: TGTGCCAGTAGGCGTGAACAAGAGGAGACCCAGTACTTC. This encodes CASRREQEETQYF. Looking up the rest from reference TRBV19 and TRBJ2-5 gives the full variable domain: DGGITQSPKYLFRKEGQNVTLSCEQNLNHDAMYWYRQDPGQGLRLIYYSQIVNDFQKGDIAEGYSVSREKKESFPLTVTSAQKNPTAFYLCASRREQEETQYFGPGTRLLVL.

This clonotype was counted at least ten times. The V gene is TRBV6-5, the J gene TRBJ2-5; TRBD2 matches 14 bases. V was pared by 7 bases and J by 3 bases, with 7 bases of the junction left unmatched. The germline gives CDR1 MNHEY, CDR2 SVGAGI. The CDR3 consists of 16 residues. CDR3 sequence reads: CASTRLAGGGEETQYF. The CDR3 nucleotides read TGTGCCAGCACCCGACTAGCGGGAGGGGGGGAAGAGACCCAGTACTTC.

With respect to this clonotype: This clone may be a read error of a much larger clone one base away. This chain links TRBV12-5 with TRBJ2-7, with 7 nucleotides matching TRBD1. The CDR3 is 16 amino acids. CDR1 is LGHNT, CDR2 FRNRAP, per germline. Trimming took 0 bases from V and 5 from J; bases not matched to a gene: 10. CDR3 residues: CASGLVLGTDLHEQYF. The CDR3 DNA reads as TGTGCTAGTGGTTTGGTACTAGGGACAGATCTCCACGAGCAGTACTTC.

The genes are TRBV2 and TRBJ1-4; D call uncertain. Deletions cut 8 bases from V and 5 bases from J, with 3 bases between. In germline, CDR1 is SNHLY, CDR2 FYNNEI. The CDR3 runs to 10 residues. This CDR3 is CASGNEKLFF. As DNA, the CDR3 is TGTGCCAGCGGAAATGAAAAACTGTTTTTT.